Sequencing of this T cell receptor (beta chain) was carried out in a study of T cells in Graves' hyperthyroidism and ophthalmopathy. It was RNA transcripts that yielded the amplified TCR beta CDR3 regions. The TCR CDR3 first-round RT-PCR relied on the HTBI primer set. Using its own MiXCR run on the multiplex PCR reads, TCRdb lists one record per CDR3 protein. The profile shows about 290,000 distinct CDR3 sequences, roughly 15% of them singletons. Per germline, CDR1 MNHNS and CDR2 SASEGT. This CDR3 spans 12 amino acids. Trimming pared 3 bases from V and 16 bases from J, leaving 13 bases between. This clonotype has a handful of counts.

The sequence came from a man aged 25-40 years with Graves' hyperthyroidism. Material for sequencing was blood. The J gene is TRBJ1-6, the V gene TRBV6-1; D unclear. CDR3 protein: CASSEGRKELHF. CDR3 coding DNA: TGTGCCAGCAGTGAGGGTCGAAAAGAACTCCACTTT.